These 6 T cell receptor beta chains share one sample of origin, sequenced in a study of OX40 agonist ivuxolimab in advanced cancers. Profiling relied on immunoSEQ multiplex PCR, and the TCRdb table lists in-frame clones only, not all of them. Of some 69,000 clones detected, more than 80% appear once; the ten largest clones hold less than 0.6%. Sequences were derived from CD4+ or CD8+ T cells sorted from blood, sampled in a trial of the OX40 agonist ivuxolimab. These receptors were collected from an adult with an advanced solid tumor such as melanoma, head and neck, liver or kidney cancer.

In this sample, this clone turned up once. The J gene is TRBJ2-7, the V gene TRBV9, with D unclear. Looked up from germline, CDR1 is SGDLS and CDR2 is YYNGEE. This CDR3 contains 12 residues. V was trimmed by 2 bases and J by 0 bases, leaving 3 bases between them. The CDR3, as DNA: TGTGCCAGCAGCGTTGACTCCTACGAGCAGTACTTC. This gives the protein CASSVDSYEQYF.

About this clone: The junction does not match germline at one end; this may be a read error. This CDR3 reads CASGGDGGRLF. Here the CDR3 DNA reads TGTGCCAGCGGAGGCGACGGGGGTCGCCTCTTC. V is TRBV6-1 and J is TRBJ2-7; D is perhaps TRBD2 (6 bases). Per the germline V gene, CDR1 is MNHNS and CDR2 is SASEGT. The CDR3 is 11 amino acids.

In its sample, this clone was seen a few times. The rearrangement joins TRBV5-1 to TRBJ2-3; tentative D call: TRBD2 (5 bases). The length of the CDR3 is 13 residues. Germline V gene data show CDR1 as SGHRS and CDR2 as YFSETQ. Between the trimmed V and J ends, which lost 5 bases and 1 base, there was a span of 8 bases. CDR3 in amino acids: CASRPAGTDTQYF. In nucleotides, the CDR3 is TGCGCCAGCAGGCCAGCGGGCACAGATACGCAGTATTTT.

This chain connects TRBV6-1 to TRBJ1-4, with 7 bases that match TRBD1. CDR1 and CDR2 from the germline V gene are MNHNS and SASEGT. This CDR3 has 14 residues. V was clipped by 9 bases and J by 2 bases; unmatched bases: 6. The CDR3 bases are TGTGCCAGATACCTGACAGGGACTAATGAAAAACTGTTTTTT. Residues: CARYLTGTNEKLFF.

This clone was picked up one time. The chain's CDR3 is CASSLTGEPTGELFF. In DNA form, the CDR3 reads TGTGCCAGCAGCTTGACGGGGGAGCCCACCGGGGAGCTGTTTTTT. The V and J genes are TRBV5-4 and TRBJ2-2; perhaps TRBD2 as D (6 bases). V lost 1 base and J lost 4, with 11 bases in between. The CDR3 is made up of 15 amino acids. Germline V gene data show CDR1 as SGHNT and CDR2 as YYREEE (reference sequence). The variable domain in full, completed from reference TRBV5-4 and TRBJ2-2, reads ETGVTQSPTHLIKTRGQQVTLRCSSQSGHNTVSWYQQALGQGPQFIFQYYREEENGRGNFPPRFSGLQFPNYSSELNVNALELDDSALYLCASSLTGEPTGELFFGEGSRLTVL.

The chain combines TRBV7-9 with TRBJ2-3; D remains ambiguous. Trimming left V 5 bases short and J 1 base short, with 4 bases between. In germline, CDR1 is SEHNR, CDR2 FQNEAQ (reference sequence). This CDR3 is 12 amino acids long. The DNA for the CDR3 is TGTGCCAGCAGCCTGGGCACAGATACGCAGTATTTT. This translates into CASSLGTDTQYF.